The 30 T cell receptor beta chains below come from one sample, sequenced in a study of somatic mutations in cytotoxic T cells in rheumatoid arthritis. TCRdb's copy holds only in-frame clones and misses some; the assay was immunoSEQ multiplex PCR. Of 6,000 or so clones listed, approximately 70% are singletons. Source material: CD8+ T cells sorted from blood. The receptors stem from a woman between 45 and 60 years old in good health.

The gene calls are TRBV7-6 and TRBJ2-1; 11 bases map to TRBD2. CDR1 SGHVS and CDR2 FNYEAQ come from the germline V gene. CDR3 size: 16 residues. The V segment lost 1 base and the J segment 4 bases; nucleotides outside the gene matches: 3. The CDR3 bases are TGTGCCAGCAGCTTAGGACTAGCGGGGACTTACAATGAGCAGTTCTTC. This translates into CASSLGLAGTYNEQFF.

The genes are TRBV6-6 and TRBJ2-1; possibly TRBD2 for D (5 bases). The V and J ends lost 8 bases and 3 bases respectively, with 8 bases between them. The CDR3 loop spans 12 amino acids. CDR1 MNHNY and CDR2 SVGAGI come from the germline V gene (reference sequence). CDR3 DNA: TGTGCCAGCGGCGGGTTCTACAATGAGCAGTTCTTC. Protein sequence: CASGGFYNEQFF.

CDR3 amino acids: CATLEGTGISYEQYF. DNA of the CDR3: TGTGCCACGCTGGAGGGGACAGGTATTTCTTACGAGCAGTACTTC. This chain connects TRBV10-3 to TRBJ2-7, with TRBD1 matching over 8 bases. With 10 bases clipped from V and 4 bases from J, the junction kept 15 bases outside the gene matches. CDR1 and CDR2 (germline): ENHRY, SYGVKD. The CDR3 contains 15 residues.

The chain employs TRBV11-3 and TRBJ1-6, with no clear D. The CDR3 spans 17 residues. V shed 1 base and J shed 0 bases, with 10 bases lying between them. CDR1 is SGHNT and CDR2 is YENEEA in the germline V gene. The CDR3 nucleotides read TGTGCCAGCAGCTTAGGGCTGGCTAGCTCCTATAATTCACCCCTCCACTTT. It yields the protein CASSLGLASSYNSPLHF.

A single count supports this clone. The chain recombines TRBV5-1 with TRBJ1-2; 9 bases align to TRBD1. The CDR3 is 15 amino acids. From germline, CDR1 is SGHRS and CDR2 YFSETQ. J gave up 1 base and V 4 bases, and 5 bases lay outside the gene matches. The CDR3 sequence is CASSHWTGDNYGYTF. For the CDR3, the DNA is TGCGCCAGCAGCCATTGGACAGGGGATAACTATGGCTACACCTTC.

This chain's CDR3 is CASSLDAAGLSTDTQYF. The CDR3 DNA follows: TGTGCCAGCAGCTTAGATGCGGCAGGGTTGAGCACAGATACGCAGTATTTT. This chain uses TRBV11-3 with TRBJ2-3, with TRBD1 as a possible D gene (5 bases). This CDR3 has 17 amino acids. Germline values: CDR1 SGHNT, CDR2 YENEEA. Trimming pared 0 bases from V and 0 bases from J, leaving 13 bases between.

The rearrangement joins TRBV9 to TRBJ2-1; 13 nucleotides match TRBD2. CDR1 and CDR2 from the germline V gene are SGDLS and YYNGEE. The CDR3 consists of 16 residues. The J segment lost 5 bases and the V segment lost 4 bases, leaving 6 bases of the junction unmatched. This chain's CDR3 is CASSPRTSGGHNEQFF. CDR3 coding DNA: TGTGCCAGCAGCCCCAGGACTAGCGGGGGCCACAATGAGCAGTTCTTC.

The CDR3 bases are TGTGCCAGCAGCCTCGCCAGGGGGAGCAATCAGCCCCAGCATTTT. As protein: CASSLARGSNQPQHF. This chain links TRBV7-3 with TRBJ1-5; TRBD1 matches at 7 bases. Germline values: CDR1 SGHTA, CDR2 FQGTGA. The CDR3 covers 15 residues. With V trimmed by 5 bases and J by 1 base, 5 bases remained unmatched.

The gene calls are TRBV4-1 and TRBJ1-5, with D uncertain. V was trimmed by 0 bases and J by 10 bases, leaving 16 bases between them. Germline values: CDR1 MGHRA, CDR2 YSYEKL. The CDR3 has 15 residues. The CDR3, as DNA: TGCGCCAGCAGCCAAGAGTCACCTCCGGGTCTTCCCCAGCATTTT. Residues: CASSQESPPGLPQHF.

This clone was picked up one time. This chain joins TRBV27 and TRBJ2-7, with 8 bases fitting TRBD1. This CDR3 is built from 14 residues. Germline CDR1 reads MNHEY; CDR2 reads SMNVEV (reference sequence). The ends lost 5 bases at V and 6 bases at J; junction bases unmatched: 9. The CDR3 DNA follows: TGTGCCAGCAGTCCAGGGGGCGGTGGTCGCGAGCAGTACTTC. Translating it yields CASSPGGGGREQYF.

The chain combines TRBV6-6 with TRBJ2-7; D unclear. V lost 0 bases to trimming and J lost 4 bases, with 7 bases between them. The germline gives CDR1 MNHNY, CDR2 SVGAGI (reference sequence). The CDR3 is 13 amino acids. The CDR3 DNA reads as TGTGCCAGCAGTTACTCCATGTCATACGAGCAGTACTTC. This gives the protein CASSYSMSYEQYF.

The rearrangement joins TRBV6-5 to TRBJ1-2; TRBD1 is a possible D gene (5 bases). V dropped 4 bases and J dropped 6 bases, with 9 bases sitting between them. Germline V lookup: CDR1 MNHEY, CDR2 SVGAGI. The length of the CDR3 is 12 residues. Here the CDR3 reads CASSSGGDGYTF. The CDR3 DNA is TGTGCCAGCAGTTCGGGGGGGGATGGCTACACCTTC.

This chain's CDR3 is CASSNTGDGYTF. CDR3 nucleotide sequence: TGTGCCAGCAGCAACACAGGGGATGGCTACACCTTC. The V call is TRBV9, the J call TRBJ1-2, with TRBD1 identical over 7 bases. Trimming removed 4 bases from V and 6 bases from J; junction bases left unmatched: 3. This CDR3 is 12 amino acids long. Germline loops: CDR1 SGDLS, CDR2 YYNGEE. Looking up the rest from reference TRBV9 and TRBJ1-2 gives the full variable domain: DSGVTQTPKHLITATGQRVTLRCSPRSGDLSVYWYQQSLDQGLQFLIQYYNGEERAKGNILERFSAQQFPDLHSELNLSSLELGDSALYFCASSNTGDGYTFGSGTRLTVV.

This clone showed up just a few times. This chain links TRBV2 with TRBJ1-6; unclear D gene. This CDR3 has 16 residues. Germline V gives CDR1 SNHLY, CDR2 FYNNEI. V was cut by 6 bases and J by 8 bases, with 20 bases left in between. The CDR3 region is CASRDGRTDDYSPLHF. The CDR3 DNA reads TGTGCCAGCAGGGACGGACGGACTGACGACTATTCACCCCTCCACTTT. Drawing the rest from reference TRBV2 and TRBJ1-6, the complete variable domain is EPEVTQTPSHQVTQMGQEVILRCVPISNHLYFYWYRQILGQKVEFLVSFYNNEISEKSEIFDDQFSVERPDGSNFTLKIRSTKLEDSAMYFCASRDGRTDDYSPLHFGNGTRLTVT.

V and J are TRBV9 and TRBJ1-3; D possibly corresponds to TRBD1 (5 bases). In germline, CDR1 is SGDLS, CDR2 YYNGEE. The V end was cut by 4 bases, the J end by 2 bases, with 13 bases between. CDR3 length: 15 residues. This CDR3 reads CASSLDSATGNTIYF. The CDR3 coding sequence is TGTGCCAGCAGCCTCGACAGTGCTACTGGAAACACCATATATTTT.

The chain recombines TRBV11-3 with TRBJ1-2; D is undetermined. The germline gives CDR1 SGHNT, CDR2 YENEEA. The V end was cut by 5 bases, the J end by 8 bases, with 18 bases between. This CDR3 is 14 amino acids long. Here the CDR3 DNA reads TGTGCCAGCAGCCCGAACGGGGTTGTGGGGGGCTACACCTTC. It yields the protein CASSPNGVVGGYTF.

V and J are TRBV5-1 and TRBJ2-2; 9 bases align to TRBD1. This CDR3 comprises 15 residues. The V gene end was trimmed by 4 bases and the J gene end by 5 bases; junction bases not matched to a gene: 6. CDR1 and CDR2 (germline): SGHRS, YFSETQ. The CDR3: CASSPPGQGTGELFF. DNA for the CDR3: TGCGCCAGCAGCCCCCCGGGACAGGGAACCGGGGAGCTGTTTTTT.

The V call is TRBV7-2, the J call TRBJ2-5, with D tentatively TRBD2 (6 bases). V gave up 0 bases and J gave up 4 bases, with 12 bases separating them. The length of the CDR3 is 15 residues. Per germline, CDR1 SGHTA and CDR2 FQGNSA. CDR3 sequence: CASSLAGSGGETQYF. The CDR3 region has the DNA TGTGCCAGCAGCTTAGCAGGTTCCGGGGGAGAGACCCAGTACTTC.

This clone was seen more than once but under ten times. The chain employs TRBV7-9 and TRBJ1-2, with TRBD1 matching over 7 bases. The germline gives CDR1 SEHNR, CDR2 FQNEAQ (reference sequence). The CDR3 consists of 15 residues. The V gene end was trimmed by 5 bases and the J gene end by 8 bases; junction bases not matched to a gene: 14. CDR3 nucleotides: TGTGCCAGCAGCGCAACCGGGACAGACTATCTAGGCTACACCTTC. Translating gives CASSATGTDYLGYTF.

The CDR3 nucleotides read TGTGCCAGCAGCCAAGGCGTGAGCGGGGGCCCTAGCACAGATACGCAGTATTTT. This encodes CASSQGVSGGPSTDTQYF. The rearrangement links TRBV4-2 to TRBJ2-3; 8 bases line up with TRBD2. Per germline, CDR1 LGHNA and CDR2 YNFKEQ. Germline trimming cut 1 base from V and 0 bases from J; bases unmatched to any gene: 9. CDR3 size: 18 residues.

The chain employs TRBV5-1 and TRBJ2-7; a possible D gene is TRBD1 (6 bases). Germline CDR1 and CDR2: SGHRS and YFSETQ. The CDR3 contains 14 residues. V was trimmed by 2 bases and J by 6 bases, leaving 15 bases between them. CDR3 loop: CASSLRGGLTEQYF. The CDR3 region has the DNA TGCGCCAGCAGCTTACGAGGGGGTCTGACCGAGCAGTACTTC. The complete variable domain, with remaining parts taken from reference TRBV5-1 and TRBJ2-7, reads KAGVTQTPRYLIKTRGQQVTLSCSPISGHRSVSWYQQTPGQGLQFLFEYFSETQRNKGNFPGRFSGRQFSNSRSEMNVSTLELGDSALYLCASSLRGGLTEQYFGPGTRLTVT.

The CDR3 spells CASSKLHGQDSNQPQHF. The CDR3 DNA reads as TGTGCCAGCAGCAAGCTCCATGGACAGGATAGCAATCAGCCCCAGCATTTT. The chain links TRBV21-1 to TRBJ1-5; the table gives TRBD1 as D, unverified against the DNA. TRBV21-1 is a listed pseudogene. CDR3 length: 17 residues.

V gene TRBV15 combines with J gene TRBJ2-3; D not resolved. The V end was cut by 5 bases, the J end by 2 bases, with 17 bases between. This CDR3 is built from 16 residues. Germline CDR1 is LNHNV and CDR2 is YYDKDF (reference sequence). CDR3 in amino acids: CATSSRSGENTDTQYF. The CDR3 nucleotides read TGTGCCACCAGCTCCCGTTCCGGAGAGAACACAGATACGCAGTATTTT.

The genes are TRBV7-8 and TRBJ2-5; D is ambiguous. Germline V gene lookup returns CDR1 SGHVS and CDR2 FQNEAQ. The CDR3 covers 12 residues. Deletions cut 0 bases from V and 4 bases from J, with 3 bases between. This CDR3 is CASSLAAETQYF. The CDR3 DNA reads TGTGCCAGCAGCTTAGCGGCAGAGACCCAGTACTTC.

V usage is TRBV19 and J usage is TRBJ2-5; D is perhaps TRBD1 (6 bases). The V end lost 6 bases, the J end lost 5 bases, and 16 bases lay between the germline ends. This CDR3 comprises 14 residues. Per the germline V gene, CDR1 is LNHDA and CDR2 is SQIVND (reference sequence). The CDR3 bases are TGTGCCAGTAGATTCCAGACAGGTGAGGAGACCCAGTACTTC. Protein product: CASRFQTGEETQYF.

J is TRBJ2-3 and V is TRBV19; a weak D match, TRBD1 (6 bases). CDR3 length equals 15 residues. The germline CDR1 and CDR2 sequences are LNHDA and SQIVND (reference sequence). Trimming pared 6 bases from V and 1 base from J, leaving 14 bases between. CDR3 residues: CASRLLQGRTDTQYF. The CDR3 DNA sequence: TGTGCCAGTAGGCTTTTACAGGGTCGCACAGATACGCAGTATTTT.

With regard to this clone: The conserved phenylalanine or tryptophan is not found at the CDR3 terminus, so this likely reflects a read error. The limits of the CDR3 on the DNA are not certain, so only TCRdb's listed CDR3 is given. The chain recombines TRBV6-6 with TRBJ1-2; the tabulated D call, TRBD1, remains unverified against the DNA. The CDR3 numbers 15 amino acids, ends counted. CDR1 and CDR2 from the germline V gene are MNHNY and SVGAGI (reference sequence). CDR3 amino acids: CASSPKTGAAYGYTS.

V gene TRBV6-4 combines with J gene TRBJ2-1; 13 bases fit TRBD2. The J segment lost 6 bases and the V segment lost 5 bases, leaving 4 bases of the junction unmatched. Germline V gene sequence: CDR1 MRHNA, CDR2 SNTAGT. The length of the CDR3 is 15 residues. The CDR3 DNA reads TGTGCCAGCAGTCACACTAGCGGGGGGGCCAATGAGCAGTTCTTC. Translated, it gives CASSHTSGGANEQFF.

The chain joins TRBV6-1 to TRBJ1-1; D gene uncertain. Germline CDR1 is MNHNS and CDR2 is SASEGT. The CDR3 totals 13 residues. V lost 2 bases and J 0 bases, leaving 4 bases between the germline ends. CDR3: CASSETVNTEAFF. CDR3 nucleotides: TGTGCCAGCAGTGAAACGGTGAACACTGAAGCTTTCTTT.

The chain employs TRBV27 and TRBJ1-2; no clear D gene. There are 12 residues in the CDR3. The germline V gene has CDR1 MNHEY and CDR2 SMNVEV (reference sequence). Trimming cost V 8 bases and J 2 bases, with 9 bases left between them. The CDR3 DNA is TGTGCCAGCGGACTGTCCAACTATGGCTACACCTTC. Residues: CASGLSNYGYTF.